Listed here are 8 T cell receptor beta chains from one sample, sequenced in a study of identical twins. MiXCR, applied by TCRdb to the 5' RACE reads, yields one record per CDR3 protein. The sample consists of about 460,000 distinct CDR3 sequences, approximately 15% of them appearing once. The sample also formed part of further work on yellow fever vaccine responses in identical twins.

Sequences were obtained from CD4+ T cells sorted from blood. The source of these receptors is a woman aged 18-30 years in good health.

This chain uses TRBV4-1 with TRBJ2-5; TRBD1 matches 7 bases. The length of the CDR3 is 16 residues. J was trimmed by 5 bases and V by 2 bases; bases with no gene match: 11. The germline V gene encodes CDR1 MGHRA and CDR2 YSYEKL. CDR3: CASSQFRQGLRETQYF. The CDR3 DNA sequence: TGCGCCAGCAGCCAATTCCGACAGGGCCTGAGGGAGACCCAGTACTTC.

There are a few counts of this clonotype. V is TRBV10-3 and J is TRBJ2-7; the D gene could be TRBD1 or TRBD2 (5 bases each). The ends were cut back, 4 bases at V and 4 bases at J, with 11 bases in the middle. The CDR3 contains 13 residues. Germline V CDR1 and CDR2: ENHRY, SYGVKD. CDR3 nucleotide sequence: TGTGCCATCAGTGTTTCGGGGCCTTACGAGCAGTACTTC. Translating it yields CAISVSGPYEQYF.

This clonotype was found many times. The chain employs TRBV7-9 and TRBJ2-3, with 8 bases that match TRBD1. The ends lost 5 bases at V and 13 bases at J; junction bases unmatched: 8. CDR3 length equals 12 residues. CDR1 is SEHNR, CDR2 FQNEAQ, per germline (reference sequence). CDR3 residues: CASSPGGVREYF. DNA of the CDR3: TGTGCCAGCAGCCCAGGGGGCGTGAGGGAGTATTTT.

The rearrangement links TRBV18 to TRBJ2-1, with TRBD2 identical over 8 bases. Germline V gene sequence: CDR1 KGHSH, CDR2 LQKENI. The CDR3 covers 13 residues. With 4 bases clipped from V and 13 bases from J, the junction kept 9 bases outside the gene matches. The CDR3 DNA is TGTGCCAGCTCACGGGGTAGCGGGGAATTTCAGTTCTTC. It is translated as CASSRGSGEFQFF.

This chain joins TRBV6-2 or TRBV6-3 and TRBJ2-6; 8 bases match TRBD1. Unmatched junction bases numbered 10, after V lost 6 bases and J lost 0 bases. The CDR3 runs 18 residues. CDR1 and CDR2 (germline): MNHEY, SVGEGT. CDR3 sequence reads: CASRRTGSTDSGANVLTF. Here the CDR3 DNA reads TGTGCCAGCAGACGGACAGGGTCAACCGACTCTGGGGCCAACGTCCTGACTTTC.

This clonotype came up a few times. CDR3 in DNA: TGTGCCAGCAGACCTTCGCTAGCGGGATTCTACGAGCAGTACTTC. This translates into CASRPSLAGFYEQYF. V usage is TRBV3-1 and J usage is TRBJ2-7, with 9 bases lining up with TRBD2. Germline trimming cut 6 bases from V and 3 bases from J; bases unmatched to any gene: 9. Germline V CDR1 and CDR2: LGHDT, YNNKEL (reference sequence). CDR3 length: 15 residues.

A note on this clonotype: An end of the junction differs from the germline gene, which may be a read error. This chain uses TRBV5-1 with TRBJ1-1; D is uncertain. CDR1 and CDR2 from the germline V gene are SGHRS and YFSETQ. This CDR3 region has 14 residues. The CDR3 here is CASSLGAGLPEAFF. The DNA for the CDR3 is TGCGCTAGCAGCTTGGGAGCAGGACTCCCTGAAGCTTTCTTT. Using reference TRBV5-1 and TRBJ1-1 for the parts outside the CDR3, the full variable domain is KAGVTQTPRYLIKTRGQQVTLSCSPISGHRSVSWYQQTPGQGLQFLFEYFSETQRNKGNFPGRFSGRQFSNSRSEMNVSTLELGDSALYLCASSLGAGLPEAFFGQGTRLTVV.

The genes are TRBV7-2 and TRBJ2-7; D remains unclear. Per germline, CDR1 SGHTA and CDR2 FQGNSA. V gave up 4 bases and J gave up 3 bases, with 10 bases separating them. The CDR3 loop spans 13 amino acids. CDR3 DNA sequence: TGTGCCAGCAGCTCCAACACGTACTACGAGCAGTACTTC. Translated: CASSSNTYYEQYF.